This TCR beta chain was profiled in a study of blood T cell repertoires in COVID-19. Study-wide context: Whether acute or convalescent, the COVID-19 samples came from the United States, Italy and Spain.

V lost 0 bases and J lost 2; bases outside the gene matches: 7. CDR3 size: 18 residues. The V gene's germline CDR1 is SGHTA and CDR2 FQGNSA. Sequencing used immunoSEQ multiplex PCR; TCRdb keeps in-frame clones, though not all of them. The sample records around 250,000 clones, about nine tenths being singletons. Recruits, aged roughly 18 to 90 years, lived in under 25 US areas. Each participant's cohort was designated according to participant-reported clinical history. Sequencing used PBMCs or T cells enriched from blood (not recorded which). This TCR came from a woman younger than 45 with acute COVID-19. This rearrangement joins TRBV7-2 to TRBJ2-7, with TRBD2 matching 13 bases. The CDR3 region is CASSLAGTSGKQAYEQYF. CDR3 in DNA: TGTGCCAGCAGCTTAGCCGGGACTAGCGGGAAACAAGCCTACGAGCAGTACTTC.